A single sample is the source of the 8 T cell receptor beta chains below, sequenced in a study of identical twins. TCRdb passed the 5' RACE reads through MiXCR, listing each CDR3 protein once. The table includes hundreds of thousands of distinct CDR3 sequences, under 8.5% detected once. The data were also submitted as part of a second study, on yellow fever vaccine responses in identical twins.

Sequencing input: PBMCs. These receptors were taken from a woman aged 18-29 years in good health.

The J gene is TRBJ2-1, the V gene TRBV18; TRBD2 matches at 9 bases. The V segment lost 1 base and the J segment 5 bases; nucleotides outside the gene matches: 6. The CDR3 totals 16 residues. Germline CDR1 KGHSH, CDR2 LQKENI. The CDR3 DNA follows: TGTGCCAGCTCACCACTACCGGGACTAGCTGACAATGAGCAGTTCTTC. Translating it yields CASSPLPGLADNEQFF.

This clonotype was seen only a few times. The chain has TRBV15 and TRBJ1-2, with D hard to call. Germline V gene data show CDR1 as LNHNV and CDR2 as YYDKDF (reference sequence). V lost 1 base to trimming and J lost 8 bases, with 14 bases between them. This CDR3 is 14 amino acids long. The CDR3 DNA reads as TGTGCCACCAGCAGAGGTGATCTAGGAGGGGGCTACACCTTC. This encodes CATSRGDLGGGYTF.

This clonotype was found many times. The CDR3 loop reads CASSLVGGRNTIYF. CDR3 sequence (DNA): TGTGCCAGCAGTCTGGTCGGCGGCCGAAACACCATATATTTT. V usage is TRBV12-3 or TRBV12-4 and J usage is TRBJ1-3; unclear D gene. The germline V and J ends were trimmed by 5 bases and 5 bases, with 13 bases remaining between them. This CDR3 region has 14 residues.

This clonotype was recorded many times. The gene calls are TRBV10-3 and TRBJ2-2, with D perhaps matching TRBD1 or TRBD2 (5 bases each). V shed 5 bases and J shed 6 bases, with 13 bases lying between them. CDR1 is ENHRY, CDR2 SYGVKD, per germline. This CDR3 has 14 amino acids. The CDR3 protein is CAISRGDLAGELFF. In nucleotides, the CDR3 is TGTGCCATCAGTCGAGGGGATTTGGCCGGGGAGCTGTTTTTT.

V usage is TRBV10-3 and J usage is TRBJ2-1; TRBD2 agrees at 9 bases. The CDR3 contains 15 residues. The J segment lost 7 bases and the V segment lost 7 bases, leaving 11 bases of the junction unmatched. Germline assignment: CDR1 ENHRY and CDR2 SYGVKD. The CDR3 here is CAITPGGGGRNEQFF. For the CDR3, the DNA is TGTGCCATCACCCCCGGCGGGGGGGGCCGAAATGAGCAGTTCTTC.

This clonotype was detected a few times. This chain links TRBV5-6 with TRBJ1-1; 7 nucleotides match TRBD1. There are 16 residues in the CDR3. Germline trimming cut 4 bases from V and 1 base from J; bases unmatched to any gene: 10. The germline V gene encodes CDR1 SGHDT and CDR2 YYEEEE. This chain's CDR3 is CASSPPPQGKNTEAFF. The CDR3 region has the DNA TGTGCCAGCAGCCCCCCCCCACAGGGGAAGAACACTGAAGCTTTCTTT.

This clonotype was seen more than once but under ten times. This chain links TRBV5-5 with TRBJ2-2; 8 bases match TRBD2. The CDR3 contains 17 residues. The germline gives CDR1 SGHKS, CDR2 YYEKEE (reference sequence). The V segment lost 1 base and the J segment 6 bases; nucleotides outside the gene matches: 11. The CDR3, as DNA: TGTGCCAGCAGCTTGAGGGTAGCGGGGAAATCGGCCGGGGAGCTGTTTTTT. Translation gives CASSLRVAGKSAGELFF.

There are many counts of this clonotype. This chain connects TRBV6-1 to TRBJ2-3; the match to TRBD2 covers 10 bases. With 6 bases clipped from V and 2 bases from J, the junction kept 11 bases outside the gene matches. CDR1 MNHNS and CDR2 SASEGT come from the germline V gene. The CDR3 is 17 residues long. The CDR3 spells CASRASGRGGDTDTQYF. CDR3 bases: TGTGCCAGCAGGGCCAGCGGGAGGGGGGGGGACACAGATACGCAGTATTTT.